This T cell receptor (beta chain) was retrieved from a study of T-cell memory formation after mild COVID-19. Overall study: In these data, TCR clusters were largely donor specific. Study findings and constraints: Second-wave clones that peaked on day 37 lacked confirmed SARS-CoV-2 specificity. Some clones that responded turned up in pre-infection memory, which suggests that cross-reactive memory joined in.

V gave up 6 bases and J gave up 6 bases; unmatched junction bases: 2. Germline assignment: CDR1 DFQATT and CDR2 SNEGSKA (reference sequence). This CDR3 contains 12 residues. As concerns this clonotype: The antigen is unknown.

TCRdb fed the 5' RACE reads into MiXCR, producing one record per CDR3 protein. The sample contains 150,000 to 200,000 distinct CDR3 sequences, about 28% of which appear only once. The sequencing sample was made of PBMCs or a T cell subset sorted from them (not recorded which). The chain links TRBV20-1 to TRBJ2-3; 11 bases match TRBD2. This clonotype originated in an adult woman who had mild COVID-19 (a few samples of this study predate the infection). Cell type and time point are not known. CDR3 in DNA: TGCAGTGCCCGGACTAGCGGGGATACGCAGTATTTT. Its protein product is CSARTSGDTQYF.